Shown below are 20 T cell receptor beta chains from a single sample sequenced in a study of T cells in Graves' hyperthyroidism and ophthalmopathy. Amplified regions were TCR beta CDR3 sequences from RNA transcripts. The HTBI primer set was used in a first-round RT-PCR of the TCR CDR3. TCRdb used MiXCR to reprocess the multiplex PCR reads, holding one entry per CDR3 protein. The sample carries hundreds of thousands of distinct CDR3 sequences, under 15% recorded once. The specimen sequenced was blood. The receptors originated from a woman between 35 and 50 years old with Graves' ophthalmopathy.

The chain couples TRBV28 to TRBJ1-2, with no clear D. CDR1 and CDR2 (germline): MDHEN, SYDVKM. The V end lost 3 bases, the J end lost 6 bases, and 11 bases lay between the germline ends. This CDR3 region has 13 residues. The CDR3 spells CASSFIQLDGYTF. The CDR3 coding sequence is TGTGCCAGCAGTTTCATACAGCTGGATGGCTACACCTTC.

This clonotype was detected many times. The V call is TRBV28, the J call TRBJ1-1; D remains ambiguous. CDR3 size: 14 residues. The germline gives CDR1 MDHEN, CDR2 SYDVKM. Trimming left V 1 base short and J 1 base short, with 7 bases between. CDR3 DNA sequence: TGTGCCAGCAGTTTATCCCATAAGAACACTGAAGCTTTCTTT. This translates into CASSLSHKNTEAFF.

This clonotype was counted many times. V gene TRBV30 combines with J gene TRBJ1-2; TRBD1 agrees at 7 bases. Germline V gives CDR1 GTSNPN, CDR2 SVGIG (reference sequence). This CDR3 spans 14 amino acids. Trimming took 3 bases from V and 1 from J; bases not matched to a gene: 5. The CDR3 protein is CAWSPGQDNYGYTF. In DNA, the CDR3 is TGTGCCTGGAGCCCCGGACAGGATAACTATGGCTACACCTTC.

This clonotype was detected only a few times. The V gene is TRBV29-1, the J gene TRBJ2-5; weak D call: TRBD2 (5 bases). Germline loops: CDR1 SQVTM, CDR2 ANQGSEA. The germline V and J ends were trimmed by 0 bases and 5 bases, with 10 bases remaining between them. CDR3 length: 13 residues. CDR3 nucleotides: TGCAGCGTTGAAGATTCGGGGTTGGAGACCCAGTACTTC. It translates to CSVEDSGLETQYF. The full variable domain, completed using reference TRBV29-1 and TRBJ2-5, is SAVISQKPSRDICQRGTSLTIQCQVDSQVTMMFWYRQQPGQSLTLIATANQGSEATYESGFVIDKFPISRPNLTFSTLTVSNMSPEDSSIYLCSVEDSGLETQYFGPGTRLLVL.

This clonotype was found once. V is TRBV18 and J is TRBJ1-1; perhaps TRBD1 as D (6 bases). The CDR3 runs 16 residues. Germline loops: CDR1 KGHSH, CDR2 LQKENI. V lost 2 bases and J 4 bases, leaving 17 bases between the germline ends. The CDR3 region has the DNA TGTGCCAGCTCACCAGGGGGCCTTTATCCGGGCACTGAAGCTTTCTTT. Its protein is CASSPGGLYPGTEAFF.

The sample holds a few counts of this clonotype. This chain uses TRBV30 with TRBJ2-7; the match to TRBD2 covers 9 bases. Trimming took 2 bases from V and 5 from J; bases not matched to a gene: 10. The germline V gene encodes CDR1 GTSNPN and CDR2 SVGIG (reference sequence). This CDR3 is 15 amino acids long. The CDR3 nucleotides read TGTGCCTGGAGTAAAGGACTAGCGCCCCAAGACGAGCAGTACTTC. Amino acid sequence: CAWSKGLAPQDEQYF. Looking up the rest from reference TRBV30 and TRBJ2-7 gives the full variable domain: SQTIHQWPATLVQPVGSPLSLECTVEGTSNPNLYWYRQAAGRGLQLLFYSVGIGQISSEVPQNLSASRPQDRQFILSSKKLLLSDSGFYLCAWSKGLAPQDEQYFGPGTRLTVT.

This sequence joins TRBV12-3 or TRBV12-4 and TRBJ2-2, with D uncertain. There are 13 residues in the CDR3. V gave up 8 bases and J gave up 1 base, with 8 bases separating them. The CDR3 DNA follows: TGTGCCAGCGCGAACAGGAACACCGGGGAGCTGTTTTTT. It yields the protein CASANRNTGELFF.

Many counts were recorded for this clonotype. The chain combines TRBV6-1 with TRBJ2-5; D perhaps matches TRBD1 (5 bases). Germline V gene lookup returns CDR1 MNHNS and CDR2 SASEGT. Trimming pared 6 bases from V and 9 bases from J, leaving 14 bases between. The CDR3 totals 12 residues. The chain's CDR3 is CASRGVLEAQYF. In DNA form, the CDR3 reads TGTGCCAGCAGAGGGGTTCTTGAGGCCCAGTACTTC.

The J gene is TRBJ1-6, the V gene TRBV5-6; no firm D call. From germline, CDR1 is SGHDT and CDR2 YYEEEE. V lost 4 bases and J 8 bases, leaving 10 bases between the germline ends. CDR3 length equals 13 residues. Here the CDR3 DNA reads TGTGCCAGCAGCCCCGACAAGGATTCACCCCTCCACTTT. Its translation: CASSPDKDSPLHF. The variable domain in full, with the rest retrieved from reference TRBV5-6 and TRBJ1-6, is DAGVTQSPTHLIKTRGQQVTLRCSPKSGHDTVSWYQQALGQGPQFIFQYYEEEERQRGNFPDRFSGHQFPNYSSELNVNALLLGDSALYLCASSPDKDSPLHFGNGTRLTVT.

This clonotype has ten or more counts. The chain recombines TRBV30 with TRBJ1-1; D gene ambiguous. The V gene's germline CDR1 is GTSNPN and CDR2 SVGIG (reference sequence). The germline V and J ends were trimmed by 8 bases and 0 bases, with 10 bases remaining between them. CDR3 size: 12 residues. CDR3 loop: CAQSIMNTEAFF. CDR3 DNA: TGTGCCCAGTCAATTATGAACACTGAAGCTTTCTTT. Looking up the rest from reference TRBV30 and TRBJ1-1 gives the full variable domain: SQTIHQWPATLVQPVGSPLSLECTVEGTSNPNLYWYRQAAGRGLQLLFYSVGIGQISSEVPQNLSASRPQDRQFILSSKKLLLSDSGFYLCAQSIMNTEAFFGQGTRLTVV.

At least ten counts were recorded for this clonotype. The V and J genes are TRBV6-2 or TRBV6-3 and TRBJ1-2, with D perhaps matching TRBD1 (6 bases). V was cut by 4 bases and J by 4 bases, with 10 bases left in between. The CDR3 runs to 13 residues. CDR1 and CDR2 (germline): MNHEY, SVGEGT. In nucleotides, the CDR3 is TGTGCCAGCAGTTCTCAGGGGACCTATGGCTACACCTTC. It translates to CASSSQGTYGYTF.

The sample holds many counts of this clonotype. V and J are TRBV6-2 or TRBV6-3 and TRBJ1-5; no clear D. Looked up from germline, CDR1 is MNHEY and CDR2 is SVGEGT. The V and J ends lost 5 bases and 6 bases respectively, with 5 bases between them. This CDR3 has 11 residues. For the CDR3, the DNA is TGTGCCAGCAGTCCGGGTCAGCCCCAGCATTTT. Translating it yields CASSPGQPQHF.

This chain joins TRBV20-1 and TRBJ2-5; D may be TRBD2 (6 bases). The CDR3 loop spans 13 amino acids. Germline values: CDR1 DFQATT, CDR2 SNEGSKA (reference sequence). Trimming left V 5 bases short and J 2 bases short, with 12 bases between. CDR3 coding DNA: TGCAGTGCTTGGCTCCGGGGGCAAGAGACCCAGTACTTC. Protein sequence: CSAWLRGQETQYF.

This clonotype was recorded many times. J is TRBJ1-1 and V is TRBV30; no firm D call. This CDR3 has 13 residues. Germline assignment: CDR1 GTSNPN and CDR2 SVGIG (reference sequence). V was clipped by 0 bases and J by 5 bases, with 10 bases between them. The CDR3 loop is CAWSVQSGTEAFF. Written as DNA, the CDR3 is TGTGCCTGGAGTGTACAATCGGGTACTGAAGCTTTCTTT.

In this sample, this clonotype turned up many times. The genes are TRBV7-2 and TRBJ2-7; D unclear. Per germline, CDR1 SGHTA and CDR2 FQGNSA. This CDR3 has 15 amino acids. Trimming removed 0 bases from V and 5 bases from J, with 14 bases in between. CDR3 in amino acids: CASSLALSPRDEQYF. The CDR3 region has the DNA TGTGCCAGCAGCTTAGCGTTGAGTCCCCGGGACGAGCAGTACTTC.

This clonotype has a count of ten or more. The chain employs TRBV7-8 and TRBJ2-4; perhaps TRBD2 as D (5 bases). In germline, CDR1 is SGHVS, CDR2 FQNEAQ. The CDR3 totals 18 residues. Trimming took off 3 bases at V and 1 base at J, with 19 bases between the two ends. This CDR3 is CASSFSEGSLRAKNIQYF. The DNA of the CDR3 is TGTGCCAGCAGCTTCAGCGAGGGTAGTTTGAGGGCCAAAAACATTCAGTACTTC.

The sample holds many counts of this clonotype. The chain uses TRBV2 and TRBJ2-7, with 10 bases identical to TRBD1. Per germline, CDR1 SNHLY and CDR2 FYNNEI. CDR3 length: 15 residues. Trimming at V came to 5 bases and at J to 2 bases, leaving 6 bases not matched to a gene. The CDR3, as DNA: TGTGCCAGCAGTTTACCGGGACAGGGGACCTACGAGCAGTACTTC. It is translated as CASSLPGQGTYEQYF.

This clonotype was seen at least ten times. The chain combines TRBV12-3 or TRBV12-4 with TRBJ2-2, with no clear D. Trimming stripped 5 bases from V and 7 bases from J, with 11 bases between. This CDR3 has 13 amino acids. The CDR3 protein is CASSQRWGGELFF. The CDR3 coding sequence is TGTGCCAGCAGTCAACGATGGGGCGGGGAGCTGTTTTTT.

At least ten counts were recorded for this clonotype. This sequence joins TRBV19 and TRBJ2-7; D possibly corresponds to TRBD2 (5 bases). Germline CDR1 reads LNHDA; CDR2 reads SQIVND (reference sequence). The ends were cut back, 2 bases at V and 1 base at J, with 6 bases in the middle. The CDR3 has 13 residues. CDR3 in amino acids: CASSIRRSYEQYF. CDR3 coding DNA: TGTGCCAGTAGTATACGGAGGTCCTACGAGCAGTACTTC.

This clonotype came up many times. V gene TRBV20-1 combines with J gene TRBJ2-5; 8 positions match TRBD1. The CDR3 consists of 16 residues. Germline CDR1 is DFQATT and CDR2 is SNEGSKA (reference sequence). After removal of 2 bases from V and 5 bases from J, the junction contained 13 bases not matched to a gene. The CDR3 DNA reads TGCAGTGCTAGAAATCCCACAGGGGGTATGGGGGAGACCCAGTACTTC. It encodes CSARNPTGGMGETQYF.